One and the same sample provided the 4 T cell receptor beta chains below, sequenced in a study of blood T cell repertoires in COVID-19. Measured with immunoSEQ multiplex PCR; TCRdb has only the in-frame clones, and not every one. The table includes 150,000 to 250,000 clones, around 75% detected once. Sequenced sample: peripheral blood. Receptors were obtained from a woman aged 35 to 49 with COVID-19, enrolled during active disease.

The genes are TRBV7-2 and TRBJ1-3; TRBD1 agrees at 10 bases. This CDR3 spans 14 amino acids. Trimming at V came to 3 bases and at J to 6 bases, leaving 2 bases not matched to a gene. Germline CDR1 and CDR2: SGHTA and FQGNSA. Here the CDR3 reads CASSFGQGENTIYF. CDR3 DNA: TGTGCCAGCAGCTTCGGACAGGGGGAAAACACCATATATTTT.

The chain recombines TRBV7-2 with TRBJ1-6; D gene unclear. Germline V CDR1 and CDR2: SGHTA, FQGNSA. The V gene lost 5 bases and the J gene lost 8 bases, with 16 bases spanning the gap. The CDR3 covers 15 residues. CDR3 sequence (DNA): TGTGCCAGCAGCCCATACCGGGGATTCGATTCACCCCTCCACTTT. Protein product: CASSPYRGFDSPLHF.

Here the CDR3 DNA reads TGTGCCAGCTCATCGCCCGGGAACACCGGGGAGCTGTTTTTT. Residues: CASSSPGNTGELFF. The chain links TRBV18 to TRBJ2-2; D call uncertain. This CDR3 comprises 14 residues. The V gene lost 5 bases and the J gene lost 1 base, with 8 bases spanning the gap. Germline CDR1 KGHSH, CDR2 LQKENI.

This chain connects TRBV9 to TRBJ1-2, with TRBD1 matching over 9 bases. CDR1 and CDR2 (germline): SGDLS, YYNGEE. The CDR3 has 14 amino acids. Losses at the gene ends were 3 bases for V and 5 bases for J; bases not matched to a gene: 5. CDR3 sequence (DNA): TGTGCCAGCAGCGCTGGGACAGGGCGGTATGGCTACACCTTC. It specifies CASSAGTGRYGYTF.